The TCR beta chain described here comes from a study of control samples from healthy donors and cancer patients. Concerning this clone: Its ends do not fully match the called genes, so a read error is possible. The sample holds other DNA sequences that translate to the same CDR3.

The data were produced by immunoSEQ multiplex PCR, yet TCRdb's version contains in-frame clones alone and is incomplete. In the table there are over 150,000 clones, roughly 94% of which are singletons. Germline V lookup: CDR1 LNHNV, CDR2 YYDKDF (reference sequence). The CDR3 spans 15 residues. This rearrangement joins TRBV15 to TRBJ1-3; the D gene is possibly TRBD1 (5 bases). The sequencing input was blood. This receptor was taken from a woman under 30 in good health. The chain's CDR3 is CATSRDPQGPNTIYF. CDR3 sequence (DNA): TGTGCCACCAGTAGAGATCCCCAGGGACCAAACACCATATATTTT.